One and the same sample provided the 11 T cell receptor beta chains below, sequenced in a study of Graves' ophthalmopathy and Graves' hyperthyroidism. Scientists amplified the TCR beta CDR3 regions from RNA transcripts. The library came from an HTBI-primed first-round RT-PCR and a second-round multiplex PCR. One entry per CDR3 protein results from TCRdb running MiXCR on the multiplex PCR reads. The sample includes roughly 300,000 distinct CDR3 sequences, under 20% of them seen just once. The sample consisted of peripheral blood. All receptors derive from an adult man with Graves' ophthalmopathy.

This clonotype was detected ten times or more. The chain employs TRBV19 and TRBJ1-5; D might be TRBD1 (6 bases). The germline CDR1 and CDR2 sequences are LNHDA and SQIVND (reference sequence). V was pared by 4 bases and J by 7 bases, with 17 bases between. The CDR3 covers 15 residues. Here the CDR3 DNA reads TGTGCCAGTAGTAGGCCCTTACAGGGAGGACAGCCCCAGCATTTT. Protein: CASSRPLQGGQPQHF. Drawing the rest from reference TRBV19 and TRBJ1-5, the complete variable domain is DGGITQSPKYLFRKEGQNVTLSCEQNLNHDAMYWYRQDPGQGLRLIYYSQIVNDFQKGDIAEGYSVSREKKESFPLTVTSAQKNPTAFYLCASSRPLQGGQPQHFGDGTRLSIL.

This clonotype has ten or more counts. The rearrangement joins TRBV12-3 or TRBV12-4 to TRBJ1-1; D is perhaps TRBD1 (5 bases). Trimming stripped 3 bases from V and 1 base from J, with 15 bases between. The CDR3 sequence is 16 residues long. CDR3 DNA sequence: TGTGCCAGCAGTTTTCCCGATATGGGGCCGAACACTGAAGCTTTCTTT. Translation gives CASSFPDMGPNTEAFF.

This clonotype was seen ten or more times. J is TRBJ2-7 and V is TRBV7-6; D is uncertain. CDR3 length: 14 amino acids. The germline V and J ends were trimmed by 0 bases and 6 bases, with 12 bases remaining between them. Germline assignment: CDR1 SGHVS and CDR2 FNYEAQ. This CDR3 reads CASSLAAGSFEQYF. The CDR3 coding sequence is TGTGCCAGCAGCTTAGCGGCAGGTTCGTTCGAGCAGTACTTC.

The table lists this clonotype with many counts. V is TRBV6-1 and J is TRBJ1-1, with 8 bases matching TRBD1. The germline CDR1 and CDR2 sequences are MNHNS and SASEGT. There are 16 residues in the CDR3. The V and J ends lost 8 bases and 1 base, in that order; junction bases with no gene match: 12. The CDR3: CASHPPRDRPNTEAFF. The CDR3 DNA reads TGTGCCAGCCACCCCCCTAGGGACAGGCCGAACACTGAAGCTTTCTTT.

This chain joins TRBV6-1 and TRBJ1-6; D gene uncertain. The ends were cut back, 7 bases at V and 0 bases at J, with 10 bases in the middle. CDR1 is MNHNS, CDR2 SASEGT, per germline. The CDR3 length is 15 residues. CDR3 sequence (DNA): TGTGCCAGCACTCGGTACAGCTCCTATAATTCACCCCTCCACTTT. Its translation is CASTRYSSYNSPLHF.

This clonotype was seen more than once but under ten times. This chain uses TRBV20-1 with TRBJ1-3; TRBD1 matches at 7 bases. CDR1 and CDR2 from the germline V gene are DFQATT and SNEGSKA (reference sequence). The CDR3 length is 22 residues. After removal of 1 base from V and 2 bases from J, the junction contained 26 bases not matched to a gene. The CDR3 loop is CSARVGGQFISGAAIAGNTIYF. The DNA of the CDR3 is TGCAGTGCTAGAGTGGGGGGACAGTTTATTTCTGGGGCTGCAATCGCTGGAAACACCATATATTTT.

This clonotype occurred many times. This chain connects TRBV7-2 to TRBJ1-1; D might be TRBD1 (6 bases). The CDR3 spans 14 residues. The V and J ends lost 3 bases and 7 bases respectively, with 15 bases between them. Germline V gene sequence: CDR1 SGHTA, CDR2 FQGNSA. In nucleotides, the CDR3 is TGTGCCAGCAGCTTGGGGGCCGGGGGCGTTGAAGCTTTCTTT. Translation: CASSLGAGGVEAFF.

This clonotype has at least ten counts. The rearrangement joins TRBV24-1 to TRBJ2-7; TRBD1 is a possible D gene (7 bases). The germline CDR1 and CDR2 sequences are KGHDR and SFDVKD. V shed 5 bases and J shed 4 bases, with 14 bases lying between them. The CDR3 is 14 residues long. CDR3 nucleotides: TGTGCCACCAGTGCCCTGACAGGGAGGTACGAGCAGTACTTC. Amino acids: CATSALTGRYEQYF.

Ten or more counts support this clonotype. The V call is TRBV2, the J call TRBJ2-5; no clear D gene. The CDR3 consists of 12 residues. Germline CDR1 and CDR2: SNHLY and FYNNEI. Trimming shortened V by 4 bases and J by 1 base, and 4 bases separated the two germline ends. CDR3 sequence (DNA): TGTGCCAGCAGTGCAAGCCAAGAGACCCAGTACTTC. Residues: CASSASQETQYF. Drawing the rest from reference TRBV2 and TRBJ2-5, the complete variable domain is EPEVTQTPSHQVTQMGQEVILRCVPISNHLYFYWYRQILGQKVEFLVSFYNNEISEKSEIFDDQFSVERPDGSNFTLKIRSTKLEDSAMYFCASSASQETQYFGPGTRLLVL.

This clonotype has a count of ten or more. The rearrangement uses TRBV7-2 and TRBJ1-2, with 8 nucleotides matching TRBD1. The trim removed 4 bases at V and 8 bases at J, leaving 3 bases unmatched. CDR1 is SGHTA and CDR2 is FQGNSA in the germline V gene. The CDR3 contains 12 residues. The DNA of the CDR3 is TGTGCCAGCAGCTGGCAGGGGGCGGGCTACACCTTC. Translation gives CASSWQGAGYTF.

This clonotype was counted many times. CDR3 amino acids: CASRRGGNQPQHF. The DNA of the CDR3 is TGTGCCAGCAGGCGGGGCGGCAATCAGCCCCAGCATTTT. The chain joins TRBV27 to TRBJ1-5; possible D gene TRBD1, 5 bases. The CDR3 has 13 residues. Trimming shortened V by 6 bases and J by 2 bases, and 8 bases separated the two germline ends. Germline CDR1 reads MNHEY; CDR2 reads SMNVEV (reference sequence).